This T cell receptor (beta chain) was sequenced for a study of blood T cells in healthy people across ages. Study-level results: Any conclusive comparison of naive versus antigen-experienced cells was prevented by using unsorted PBMCs.

Primed by a sample-barcoded 5' primer and a J-beta primer mix, a second PCR proceeded for about 7 to 11 cycles. At least 3 million CDR3-containing paired-end reads were obtained per sample. TCRdb re-analysed the 5' RACE reads in MiXCR, keeping a single row per CDR3 protein. This repertoire shows approximately 800,000 distinct CDR3 sequences, around half found once; its top ten account for 15% to 20%. This CDR3 spans 11 amino acids. Germline-derived CDR1 and CDR2 are MNHNY and SVGAGI (reference sequence). V was clipped by 8 bases and J by 10 bases, with 12 bases between them. Points on this clonotype: Its antigen is currently unknown.

This TCR derives from an older man in good health. V gene TRBV6-6 combines with J gene TRBJ2-1, with D perhaps matching TRBD1 (6 bases). The sample comprised blood. CDR3 DNA sequence: TGTGCCAGCGGCTTGACAGGAGAGCAGTTCTTC. It is translated as CASGLTGEQFF.